These 32 T cell receptor beta chains originate from one sample sequenced in a study of T cell responses to AZD1222 COVID-19 vaccine. Assay: immunoSEQ multiplex PCR; the TCRdb copy retains only in-frame clones and omits some. The table has under 150,000 clones, over 90% seen once. This material consisted of peripheral blood, taken on day 0 of AZD1222 vaccination. These receptors were collected from an adult in good health.

This rearrangement joins TRBV5-1 to TRBJ1-6, with 10 bases that match TRBD1. Trimming took 5 bases from V and 7 from J; bases not matched to a gene: 9. Germline V gives CDR1 SGHRS, CDR2 YFSETQ. The CDR3 has 16 residues. In DNA form, the CDR3 reads TGCGCCAGCAGAACCGACAGGGGGCTACGGAATTCACCCCTCCACTTT. As protein: CASRTDRGLRNSPLHF. Looking up the rest from reference TRBV5-1 and TRBJ1-6 gives the full variable domain: KAGVTQTPRYLIKTRGQQVTLSCSPISGHRSVSWYQQTPGQGLQFLFEYFSETQRNKGNFPGRFSGRQFSNSRSEMNVSTLELGDSALYLCASRTDRGLRNSPLHFGNGTRLTVT.

This clone was seen more than once but under ten times. The chain couples TRBV5-4 to TRBJ1-4; possibly TRBD1 for D (6 bases). This CDR3 comprises 15 residues. The ends were cut back, 3 bases at V and 8 bases at J, with 17 bases in the middle. The V gene's germline CDR1 is SGHNT and CDR2 YYREEE (reference sequence). The CDR3: CASSSLEGGREKLFF. The CDR3 bases are TGTGCCAGCAGCTCCCTGGAAGGGGGGCGCGAAAAACTGTTTTTT. Together with reference TRBV5-4 and TRBJ1-4, the CDR3 gives the full variable domain: ETGVTQSPTHLIKTRGQQVTLRCSSQSGHNTVSWYQQALGQGPQFIFQYYREEENGRGNFPPRFSGLQFPNYSSELNVNALELDDSALYLCASSSLEGGREKLFFGSGTQLSVL.

The V and J genes are TRBV2 and TRBJ1-5; 9 bases are a match to TRBD1. The germline V gene encodes CDR1 SNHLY and CDR2 FYNNEI. With 8 bases clipped from V and 6 bases from J, the junction kept 17 bases outside the gene matches. The CDR3 totals 17 residues. This CDR3 is CASLLDQDRGGGQPQHF. The DNA for the CDR3 is TGTGCCAGCCTTTTAGACCAGGACAGGGGAGGTGGTCAGCCCCAGCATTTT.

The V call is TRBV7-2, the J call TRBJ2-3; TRBD2 might be the D (6 bases). The germline V and J ends were trimmed by 5 bases and 2 bases, with 11 bases remaining between them. Germline-derived CDR1 and CDR2 are SGHTA and FQGNSA. CDR3 length: 14 residues. The CDR3 DNA is TGTGCCAGCAGCCAGACTAGTCTCACAGATACGCAGTATTTT. This gives the protein CASSQTSLTDTQYF.

This sequence joins TRBV19 and TRBJ1-1, with 7 bases that match TRBD1. The V gene end was trimmed by 6 bases and the J gene end by 0 bases; junction bases not matched to a gene: 4. Germline assignment: CDR1 LNHDA and CDR2 SQIVND (reference sequence). The CDR3 consists of 14 residues. The CDR3 spells CASSLDRVNTEAFF. DNA for the CDR3: TGTGCCAGTAGCCTCGACAGGGTGAACACTGAAGCTTTCTTT.

The CDR3 DNA follows: TGTGCCAGCAGCCCGGGACAGGGAAAACACTACAATGAGCAGTTCTTC. This codes for CASSPGQGKHYNEQFF. J is TRBJ2-1 and V is TRBV11-2; 9 bases agree with TRBD1. The CDR3 length is 16 residues. Germline CDR1 and CDR2: SGHAT and FQNNGV. The J segment lost 3 bases and the V segment lost 5 bases, leaving 8 bases of the junction unmatched. The complete variable domain, with remaining parts taken from reference TRBV11-2 and TRBJ2-1, reads EAGVAQSPRYKIIEKRQSVAFWCNPISGHATLYWYQQILGQGPKLLIQFQNNGVVDDSQLPKDRFSAERLKGVDSTLKIQPAKLEDSAVYLCASSPGQGKHYNEQFFGPGTRLTVL.

This clone was seen a handful of times. The chain combines TRBV2 with TRBJ2-3, with a weak D call TRBD1 (5 bases). The germline V gene has CDR1 SNHLY and CDR2 FYNNEI. The CDR3 extends over 14 amino acids. V was trimmed by 7 bases and J by 0 bases, leaving 11 bases between them. Here the CDR3 DNA reads TGTGCCAGCAAGCGAGCAGGGAGCACAGATACGCAGTATTTT. Translating gives CASKRAGSTDTQYF.

The rearrangement uses TRBV10-3 and TRBJ1-3; D remains unclear. The CDR3 sequence is 13 residues long. Per germline, CDR1 ENHRY and CDR2 SYGVKD. Between the trimmed V and J ends, which lost 5 bases and 3 bases, there was a span of 8 bases. The CDR3 is CAISLGNGNTIYF. CDR3 nucleotide sequence: TGTGCCATCAGTTTAGGTAATGGAAACACCATATATTTT.

The chain carries TRBV19 and TRBJ1-6, with TRBD1 matching over 10 bases. CDR3 length: 15 residues. Germline values: CDR1 LNHDA, CDR2 SQIVND (reference sequence). Unmatched junction bases numbered 5, after V lost 2 bases and J lost 10 bases. In DNA, the CDR3 is TGTGCCAGTAGTATATCGGACAGGGGGGGGTCACCCCTCCACTTT. Its translation is CASSISDRGGSPLHF.

The chain uses TRBV6-6 and TRBJ1-2; D is unclear. Germline CDR1 and CDR2: MNHNY and SVGAGI (reference sequence). V was shortened by 5 bases and J by 8 bases, with 18 bases between the two germline ends. This CDR3 is 14 amino acids long. The CDR3 bases are TGTGCCAGCAGTCCAGTTGGGCTATTGGGGGGCTACACCTTC. This codes for CASSPVGLLGGYTF.

The chain is built from TRBV9 and TRBJ1-5; D call uncertain. The CDR3 runs 15 residues. Trimming cost V 3 bases and J 1 base, with 11 bases left between them. Germline lookup yields CDR1 SGDLS and CDR2 YYNGEE. DNA of the CDR3: TGTGCCAGCAGCGCGGCAGGCGGAAGCAATCAGCCCCAGCATTTT. Translation: CASSAAGGSNQPQHF.

This clone was seen only once. This sequence joins TRBV7-6 and TRBJ1-5; D not certain. Germline V gene data show CDR1 as SGHVS and CDR2 as FNYEAQ. The CDR3 extends over 14 amino acids. The germline V and J ends were trimmed by 1 base and 4 bases, with 8 bases remaining between them. CDR3 coding DNA: TGTGCCAGCAGCTTAGAAGGCCGGAATCAGCCCCAGCATTTT. Protein: CASSLEGRNQPQHF.

The J gene is TRBJ1-1, the V gene TRBV18, with 7 bases matching TRBD1. Germline V gene lookup returns CDR1 KGHSH and CDR2 LQKENI. With V trimmed by 5 bases and J by 1 base, 4 bases remained unmatched. CDR3 length equals 14 residues. The CDR3, as DNA: TGTGCCAGCTCATTGACAGGGAAGAACACTGAAGCTTTCTTT. It yields the protein CASSLTGKNTEAFF.

This clone was found once. The chain joins TRBV25-1 to TRBJ1-2; no firm D call. The V gene lost 3 bases and the J gene lost 4 bases, with 9 bases spanning the gap. This CDR3 region has 13 residues. Germline CDR1 reads MGHDK; CDR2 reads SYGVNS. DNA for the CDR3: TGTGCCAGCAGTGAGAGGGCGGGCTATGGCTACACCTTC. This translates into CASSERAGYGYTF.

The chain couples TRBV6-5 to TRBJ2-7, with D perhaps TRBD1 (5 bases). The germline V and J ends were trimmed by 6 bases and 3 bases, with 6 bases remaining between them. Germline CDR1 and CDR2: MNHEY and SVGAGI. The CDR3 is made up of 11 amino acids. CDR3 loop: CASSDSYEQYF. The DNA of the CDR3 is TGTGCCAGCAGCGACAGCTACGAGCAGTACTTC.

The rearrangement uses TRBV7-9 and TRBJ1-2; a possible D gene is TRBD1 (5 bases). The CDR3 is made up of 12 amino acids. Trimming took 3 bases from V and 8 from J, leaving 10 bases between them. CDR1 and CDR2 from the germline V gene are SEHNR and FQNEAQ (reference sequence). CDR3 sequence reads: CASSLGPGGYTF. The CDR3 region has the DNA TGTGCCAGCAGCTTGGGACCGGGCGGCTACACCTTC.

V usage is TRBV6-5 and J usage is TRBJ1-6; D is ambiguous. The CDR3 length is 13 residues. With 0 bases removed from V and 14 bases from J, the gap between germline ends came to 11 bases. Germline-derived CDR1 and CDR2 are MNHEY and SVGAGI. The CDR3 DNA reads TGTGCCAGCAGTTACTCGGGAGTATCAGCCCTCCACTTT. Protein: CASSYSGVSALHF.

On this clone itself: Other nucleotide sequences from this sample produce the same CDR3. This chain links TRBV7-2 with TRBJ1-2, with D possibly TRBD1 on 6 matching bases. Germline CDR1 and CDR2: SGHTA and FQGNSA. This CDR3 has 15 amino acids. V lost 1 base, J lost 3 bases, and 12 bases lay in between. CDR3 loop: CASSLGGGTDYGYTF. CDR3 bases: TGTGCCAGCAGCTTAGGAGGGGGGACTGACTATGGCTACACCTTC.

The V gene is TRBV5-6, the J gene TRBJ2-1, with 8 bases that match TRBD2. Germline V gene data show CDR1 as SGHDT and CDR2 as YYEEEE. V shed 2 bases, J shed 4 bases, and the junction held 2 bases outside the gene matches. The CDR3 has 14 residues. CDR3: CASSLAGEYNEQFF. CDR3 nucleotide sequence: TGTGCCAGCAGCTTAGCGGGGGAGTACAATGAGCAGTTCTTC.

The V and J genes are TRBV21-1 and TRBJ1-4. TRBV21-1 is a pseudogene locus. The CDR3 length is 15 residues. CDR3 loop: CASSKSRERSEKLFF. Here the CDR3 DNA reads TGTGCCAGCAGCAAATCGAGGGAAAGAAGTGAAAAACTGTTTTTT.

The chain carries TRBV27 and TRBJ1-1, with 8 bases aligning to TRBD1. Germline values: CDR1 MNHEY, CDR2 SMNVEV (reference sequence). The CDR3 loop spans 13 amino acids. Trimming cost V 7 bases and J 1 base; bases outside gene matches: 2. This CDR3 is CASTTGANTEAFF. The CDR3 DNA follows: TGTGCCAGCACGACAGGGGCGAACACTGAAGCTTTCTTT.

This CDR3 is CASSLRGRVSTDTQYF. Here the CDR3 DNA reads TGTGCCAGCAGCTTGAGGGGGCGAGTGTCCACAGATACGCAGTATTTT. The chain uses TRBV5-6 and TRBJ2-3; TRBD1 aligns across 7 bases. V dropped 1 base and J dropped 2; count of bases not matched to a gene: 7. Per the germline V gene, CDR1 is SGHDT and CDR2 is YYEEEE. The CDR3 spans 16 residues.

This clone has a single count. This sequence joins TRBV13 and TRBJ2-7, with 9 bases aligning to TRBD1. The V and J ends lost 5 bases and 4 bases, in that order; junction bases with no gene match: 12. Germline V lookup: CDR1 PRHDT, CDR2 FYEKMQ (reference sequence). This CDR3 has 16 residues. The CDR3 DNA is TGTGCCAGCAGCGCGGAACCGGGACAGGGACTTTACGAGCAGTACTTC. The encoded protein is CASSAEPGQGLYEQYF.

This chain's CDR3 is CASSQEGQGSSSYEQYF. CDR3 sequence (DNA): TGCGCCAGCAGCCAAGAAGGACAGGGAAGTTCTTCCTACGAGCAGTACTTC. The chain carries TRBV4-1 and TRBJ2-7; 8 nucleotides agree with TRBD1. CDR1 is MGHRA and CDR2 is YSYEKL in the germline V gene. V trimming: 0 bases; J trimming: 1 base; junction bases outside the gene matches: 8. This CDR3 contains 17 residues.

This chain connects TRBV30 to TRBJ1-3; D ambiguous. Germline V gene lookup returns CDR1 GTSNPN and CDR2 SVGIG (reference sequence). The germline V and J ends were trimmed by 0 bases and 1 base, with 10 bases remaining between them. The CDR3 sequence is 15 residues long. The CDR3 sequence is CAWSVVGGSGNTIYF. CDR3 DNA sequence: TGTGCCTGGAGTGTAGTGGGCGGATCTGGAAACACCATATATTTT.

The rearrangement joins TRBV12-5 to TRBJ2-1; 7 bases align to TRBD2. Per germline, CDR1 LGHNT and CDR2 FRNRAP. The CDR3 is 18 amino acids. V lost 1 base and J lost 0; bases outside the gene matches: 9. CDR3 protein: CASGLAIPRDYSYNEQFF. In DNA form, the CDR3 reads TGTGCTAGTGGTTTGGCCATCCCTAGGGACTACTCCTACAATGAGCAGTTCTTC.

V gene TRBV6-5 combines with J gene TRBJ1-5, with a weak D call TRBD1 (6 bases). Germline V gene sequence: CDR1 MNHEY, CDR2 SVGAGI. V shed 5 bases and J shed 7 bases, with 12 bases lying between them. The CDR3 loop spans 13 amino acids. The DNA of the CDR3 is TGTGCCAGCAGTCCCGGACAGTGGCAGCCCCAGCATTTT. Protein product: CASSPGQWQPQHF.

The CDR3 loop reads CASSFRDRGNFWTEAFF. The DNA of the CDR3 is TGTGCCAGCAGCTTCCGGGACAGGGGGAATTTTTGGACTGAAGCTTTCTTT. This chain links TRBV5-6 with TRBJ1-1, with TRBD1 matching 11 bases. The trim removed 2 bases at V and 5 bases at J, leaving 11 bases unmatched. This CDR3 is 17 amino acids long. The germline V gene has CDR1 SGHDT and CDR2 YYEEEE.

The gene calls are TRBV19 and TRBJ1-2; TRBD1 might be the D (5 bases). V shed 3 bases and J shed 13 bases, with 12 bases lying between them. The CDR3 totals 11 residues. Per germline, CDR1 LNHDA and CDR2 SQIVND (reference sequence). DNA of the CDR3: TGTGCCAGTAGTATCGAAGGGGCTCCCACCTTC. It encodes CASSIEGAPTF.

The J gene is TRBJ1-3, the V gene TRBV11-2; D may be TRBD1 (5 bases). V was cut by 5 bases and J by 0 bases, with 14 bases left in between. The CDR3 is 16 residues long. Germline assignment: CDR1 SGHAT and CDR2 FQNNGV. This CDR3 is CASSLRPGPSGNTIYF. CDR3 bases: TGTGCCAGCAGCCTCCGACCAGGGCCCTCTGGAAACACCATATATTTT.

The chain has TRBV10-3 and TRBJ2-5, with D possibly being TRBD2 (7 bases). CDR3 length: 14 residues. Deletions cut 8 bases from V and 2 bases from J, with 15 bases between. Germline assignment: CDR1 ENHRY and CDR2 SYGVKD. The CDR3, as DNA: TGTGCCATCTCTGAGGGGGGGGAGCAAGAGACCCAGTACTTC. This codes for CAISEGGEQETQYF.

The gene calls are TRBV9 and TRBJ1-2, with 7 bases that match TRBD1. J gave up 7 bases and V 3 bases, and 9 bases lay outside the gene matches. CDR1 is SGDLS, CDR2 YYNGEE, per germline. The CDR3 is 14 residues long. The CDR3 DNA reads TGTGCCAGCAGCGCGACAGGGAGTGCTGGTGGCTACACCTTC. Translation: CASSATGSAGGYTF.